This is a list of T cell receptor beta chains from one sample in a study of blood T cell repertoires in COVID-19. Measured with immunoSEQ multiplex PCR; TCRdb has only the in-frame clones, and not every one. The sample consists of about 56,000 clones, less than 90% of them appearing once. The sample comprised peripheral blood. These receptor sequences come from a woman aged 80 or over with acute or convalescent COVID-19. The CDR3 runs from the conserved cysteine through the conserved F or W. D genes are given only for firm matches. For some rows the clone size is stated as once, few or many, or as a class when expanded; others skip it.

clone_size	cdr3_length	d_call	v_call	j_call	cdr3_nt	cdr3_aa
once	15	-	TRBV5-1	TRBJ2-5	TGCGCCAGCAGCTTGATACTAGCCGAACAAGAGACCCAGTACTTC	CASSLILAEQETQYF
-	18	-	TRBV4-1	TRBJ1-4	TGCGCCAGCAGCCAGGTTGAGGGCGCCGTCGTTGAAGGTGAAAAACTGTTTTTT	CASSQVEGAVVEGEKLFF
-	16	TRBD2	TRBV5-1	TRBJ2-5	TGCGCCAGCAGCTTGTTGTTAGCGGGGGGCCAAGAGACCCAGTACTTC	CASSLLLAGGQETQYF
-	15	TRBD2	TRBV7-2	TRBJ2-1	TGTGCCAGCAGCGAATATAGCGGGGGGCCAAATGAGCAGTTCTTC	CASSEYSGGPNEQFF
-	14	TRBD1	TRBV5-1	TRBJ2-7	TGCGCCAGCCAACCGGGACAGGGAACGAGGGAGCAGTACTTC	CASQPGQGTREQYF
once	15	TRBD1	TRBV5-1	TRBJ2-5	TGCGCCAGCAGCCGCGGGACAGGGGGCCGGGAGACCCAGTACTTC	CASSRGTGGRETQYF
-	18	-	TRBV10-3	TRBJ2-3	TGTGCCATCAGTGACTCACGAGCCGATACCTCGAGCACAGATACGCAGTATTTT	CAISDSRADTSSTDTQYF
-	16	TRBD2	TRBV5-1	TRBJ2-2	TGCGCCAGCAGCCCCGGGAGGCGGTCGGGGACCGGGGAGCTGTTTTTT	CASSPGRRSGTGELFF
-	13	-	TRBV28	TRBJ1-1	TGTGCCAGCAGAACAGAGATGAACACTGAAGCTTTCTTT	CASRTEMNTEAFF
-	13	-	TRBV24-1	TRBJ1-4	TGTGCCACCAGTGAATATGGACTGGAAAAACTGTTTTTT	CATSEYGLEKLFF
-	16	TRBD2	TRBV7-3	TRBJ2-1	TGTGCCAGCAGCTTAATGACTAGCGGAACCTACAATGAGCAGTTCTTC	CASSLMTSGTYNEQFF
-	14	-	TRBV5-6	TRBJ1-5	TGTGCCAGCAGCTTGTGGCAGTCTGGTCAGCCCCAGCATTTT	CASSLWQSGQPQHF
few	17	-	TRBV6-2/TRBV6-3	TRBJ1-1	TGTGCCAGCAGTTACGCCCAAGGGGGGGGCCTGAACACTGAAGCTTTCTTT	CASSYAQGGGLNTEAFF
-	16	-	TRBV4-1	TRBJ2-7	TGCGCCAGCAGCCAGAGTTGGAACTCTGGGGGGTACGAGCAGTACTTC	CASSQSWNSGGYEQYF
-	14	TRBD1	TRBV5-1	TRBJ1-5	TGCGCCAGCAGCCCTGGGACAGGGAATCAGCCCCAGCATTTT	CASSPGTGNQPQHF